This T cell receptor beta chain was captured by sequencing in a study of blood T cells in healthy people across ages. Then a second PCR, running about 7 to 11 cycles, was carried out with a sample-barcoded 5' primer and a J-beta primer mix. TCRdb passed the 5' RACE reads through MiXCR, listing each CDR3 protein once. The sample yields approximately 1.5 million distinct CDR3 sequences, approximately 32% seen once. The material sequenced was blood. This sequence was found in a woman in her thirties in good health.

The CDR3 loop reads CASSVYGDTEAFF. In DNA, the CDR3 is TGTGCCAGCAGCGTATACGGAGATACCGAAGCTTTCTTT. V gene TRBV9 combines with J gene TRBJ1-1; D uncertain. This CDR3 comprises 13 residues. V was pared by 1 base and J by 8 bases, with 12 bases between. The V gene's germline CDR1 is SGDLS and CDR2 YYNGEE.